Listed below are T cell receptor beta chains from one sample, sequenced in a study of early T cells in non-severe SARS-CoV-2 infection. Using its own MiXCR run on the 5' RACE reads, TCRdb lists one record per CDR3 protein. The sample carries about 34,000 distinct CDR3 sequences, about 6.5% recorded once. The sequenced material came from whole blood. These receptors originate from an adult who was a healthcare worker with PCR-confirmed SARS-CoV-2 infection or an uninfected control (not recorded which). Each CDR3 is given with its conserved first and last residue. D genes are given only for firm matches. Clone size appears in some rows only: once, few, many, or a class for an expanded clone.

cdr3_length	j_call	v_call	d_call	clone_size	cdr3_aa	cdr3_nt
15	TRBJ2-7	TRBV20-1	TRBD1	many	CSARDWDRLSYEQYF	TGCAGTGCTAGAGATTGGGACAGACTCTCCTACGAGCAGTACTTC
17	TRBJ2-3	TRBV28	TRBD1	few	CASSPHAGQGKADTQYF	TGTGCCAGCAGTCCACACGCGGGACAGGGTAAAGCAGATACGCAGTATTTT
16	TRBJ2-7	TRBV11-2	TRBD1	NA	CASSSGNRGPAYEQYF	TGTGCCAGCAGCTCCGGGAACAGGGGGCCAGCCTACGAGCAGTACTTC
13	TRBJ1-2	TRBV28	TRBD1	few	CASSDPGGYGYTF	TGTGCCAGCAGTGACCCAGGGGGCTATGGCTACACCTTC
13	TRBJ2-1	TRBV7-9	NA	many	CASSLVRVNEQFF	TGTGCCAGCAGCTTAGTTCGTGTCAATGAGCAGTTCTTC
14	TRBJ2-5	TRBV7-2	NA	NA	CASSLIRWSETQYF	TGTGCCAGCAGCTTAATTCGCTGGAGCGAGACCCAGTACTTC
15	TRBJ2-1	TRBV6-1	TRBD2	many	CASVAGAGGYNEQFF	TGTGCCAGCGTGGCGGGAGCGGGGGGGTACAATGAGCAGTTCTTC
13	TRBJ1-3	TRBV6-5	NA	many	CASRTGSENTIYF	TGTGCCAGCAGGACAGGCTCTGAAAACACCATATATTTT
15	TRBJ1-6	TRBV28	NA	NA	CASSFTQAGNSPLHF	TGTGCCAGCAGTTTCACACAGGCTGGCAATTCACCCCTCCACTTT
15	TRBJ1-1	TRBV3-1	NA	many	CASSQAGGGVTEAFF	TGTGCCAGCAGCCAGGCCGGAGGGGGGGTCACTGAAGCTTTCTTT
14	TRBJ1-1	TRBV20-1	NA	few	CSARGSGLNTEAFF	TGCAGTGCTAGAGGCTCAGGGTTGAACACTGAAGCTTTCTTT